This TCR beta chain was obtained from a study of blood T cell repertoires in COVID-19. Study-wide context: Donors in the United States, Italy and Spain gave samples during acute or convalescent COVID-19.

The CDR3 length is 15 residues. Trimming cost V 2 bases and J 5 bases; bases outside gene matches: 8. Germline CDR1 reads SGHAT; CDR2 reads FQNNGV. TCRdb's table, derived via immunoSEQ multiplex PCR, lists solely in-frame clones and lacks some. The sample includes 450,000 or so clones, about 90% of them seen just once. V is TRBV11-2 and J is TRBJ2-7, with TRBD1 identical over 8 bases. The source material was peripheral blood. This receptor was taken from a young man with COVID-19, enrolled during active disease. This CDR3 is CASSLSTRGRNEQYF. DNA for the CDR3: TGTGCCAGCAGCTTATCCACCAGGGGGCGAAACGAGCAGTACTTC.